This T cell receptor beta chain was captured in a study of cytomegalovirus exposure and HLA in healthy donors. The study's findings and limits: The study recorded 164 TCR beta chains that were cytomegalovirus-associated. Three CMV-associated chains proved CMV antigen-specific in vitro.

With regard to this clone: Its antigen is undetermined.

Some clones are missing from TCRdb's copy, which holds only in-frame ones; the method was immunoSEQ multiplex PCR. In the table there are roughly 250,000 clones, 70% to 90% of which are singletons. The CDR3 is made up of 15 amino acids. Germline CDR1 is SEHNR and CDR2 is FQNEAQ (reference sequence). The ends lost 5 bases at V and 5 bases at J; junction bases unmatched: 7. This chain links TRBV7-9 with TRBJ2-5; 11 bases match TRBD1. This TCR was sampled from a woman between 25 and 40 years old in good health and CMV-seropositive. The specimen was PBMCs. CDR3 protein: CASSRGTGGSETQYF. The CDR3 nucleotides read TGTGCCAGCAGCCGTGGGACAGGGGGTTCGGAGACCCAGTACTTC. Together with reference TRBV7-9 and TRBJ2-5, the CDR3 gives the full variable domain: DTGVSQNPRHKITKRGQNVTFRCDPISEHNRLYWYRQTLGQGPEFLTYFQNEAQLEKSRLLSDRFSAERPKGSFSTLEIQRTEQGDSAMYLCASSRGTGGSETQYFGPGTRLLVL.